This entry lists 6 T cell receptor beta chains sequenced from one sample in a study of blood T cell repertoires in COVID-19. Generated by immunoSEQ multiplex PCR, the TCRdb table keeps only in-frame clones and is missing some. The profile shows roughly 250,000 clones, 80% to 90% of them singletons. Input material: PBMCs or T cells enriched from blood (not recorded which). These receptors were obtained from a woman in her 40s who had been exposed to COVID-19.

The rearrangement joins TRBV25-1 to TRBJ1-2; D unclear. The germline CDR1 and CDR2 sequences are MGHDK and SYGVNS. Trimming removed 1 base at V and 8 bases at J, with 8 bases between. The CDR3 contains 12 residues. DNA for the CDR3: TGTGCCAGCAGTGAATTGGACTCAGGCTACACCTTC. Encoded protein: CASSELDSGYTF.

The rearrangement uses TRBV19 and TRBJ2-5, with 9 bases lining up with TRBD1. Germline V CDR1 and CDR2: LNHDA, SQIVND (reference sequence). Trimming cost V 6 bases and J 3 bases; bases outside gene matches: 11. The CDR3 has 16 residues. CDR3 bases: TGTGCCAGTAGAACCGGGACAGGGAGGCTTAAAGAGACCCAGTACTTC. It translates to CASRTGTGRLKETQYF. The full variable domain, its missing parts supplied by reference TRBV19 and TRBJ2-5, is DGGITQSPKYLFRKEGQNVTLSCEQNLNHDAMYWYRQDPGQGLRLIYYSQIVNDFQKGDIAEGYSVSREKKESFPLTVTSAQKNPTAFYLCASRTGTGRLKETQYFGPGTRLLVL.

The CDR3 here is CAWSGGRVGTGELFF. In nucleotides, the CDR3 is TGTGCCTGGAGTGGGGGCAGGGTGGGAACCGGGGAGCTGTTTTTT. The gene calls are TRBV30 and TRBJ2-2, with D possibly matching TRBD1 (5 bases). This CDR3 has 15 amino acids. CDR1 GTSNPN and CDR2 SVGIG come from the germline V gene (reference sequence). V was cut by 1 base and J by 5 bases, with 14 bases left in between.

CDR3 DNA sequence: TGTGCCAGCAGCTTAGAAGGGTCTAGCGGGAGACATGAGCAGTTCTTC. It yields the protein CASSLEGSSGRHEQFF. The V call is TRBV7-9, the J call TRBJ2-1, with 10 bases fitting TRBD2. Germline trimming cut 1 base from V and 8 bases from J; bases unmatched to any gene: 8. The CDR3 is made up of 16 amino acids. CDR1 SEHNR and CDR2 FQNEAQ come from the germline V gene (reference sequence).

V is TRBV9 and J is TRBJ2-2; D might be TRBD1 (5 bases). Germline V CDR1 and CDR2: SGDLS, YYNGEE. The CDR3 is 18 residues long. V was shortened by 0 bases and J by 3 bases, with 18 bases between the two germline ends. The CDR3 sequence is CASSVVGLEQVYTGELFF. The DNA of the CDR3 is TGTGCCAGCAGCGTAGTAGGATTGGAACAGGTTTACACCGGGGAGCTGTTTTTT. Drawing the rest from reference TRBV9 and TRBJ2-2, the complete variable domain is DSGVTQTPKHLITATGQRVTLRCSPRSGDLSVYWYQQSLDQGLQFLIQYYNGEERAKGNILERFSAQQFPDLHSELNLSSLELGDSALYFCASSVVGLEQVYTGELFFGEGSRLTVL.

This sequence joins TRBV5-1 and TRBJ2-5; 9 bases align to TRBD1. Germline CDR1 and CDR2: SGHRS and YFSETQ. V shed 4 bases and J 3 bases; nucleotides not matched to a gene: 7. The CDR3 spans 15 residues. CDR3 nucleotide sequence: TGCGCCAGCAGCCAGGACAGGGGCCTTGAAGAGACCCAGTACTTC. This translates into CASSQDRGLEETQYF.